This is a list of T cell receptor beta chains from one sample in a study of naive and memory T cell subsets. TCRdb re-called the UMI-ligation and nested PCR reads with MiXCR, one entry per CDR3 protein. The sample holds over 65,000 distinct CDR3 sequences; about 8.2% are singletons and the top ten take 1.2%. The sequencing sample was made of naive CD8+ T cells from blood. The receptors come from a human donor in good health. CDR3s include the opening cysteine and the closing phenylalanine or tryptophan. The order of the fields is V gene, clone size, J gene, D gene, CDR3 DNA, CDR3 protein. D genes are given only for firm matches. Clone size is shown for a subset of rows, as once, few, many or a class of expanded clone.

TRBV5-5	few	TRBJ2-2	-	TGTGCCAGCAGCCGAGGGCCCCCCTTCACCCGGGGCACCGGGGAGCTGTTTTTT	CASSRGPPFTRGTGELFF
TRBV29-1	many	TRBJ2-5	-	TGCAGCGCTTTAGCGGAGGGGGGGAGAACCCAGTACTTC	CSALAEGGRTQYF
TRBV19	few	TRBJ2-1	-	TGTGCCAGTATCCCCATCGGAGGAAGCTCCTACAATGAGCAGTTCTTC	CASIPIGGSSYNEQFF
TRBV9	many	TRBJ1-1	-	TGTGCCAGCAGCACCGGGGGAGGTACTGAAGCTTTCTTT	CASSTGGGTEAFF
TRBV19	-	TRBJ2-1	-	TGTGCCAGCACGGACAGTTACAATGAGCAGTTCTTC	CASTDSYNEQFF
TRBV2	-	TRBJ2-2	TRBD1	TGTGCCAGCAGACCCGGGACAGGGAACACCGGGGAGCTGTTTTTT	CASRPGTGNTGELFF
TRBV27	few	TRBJ2-7	TRBD2	TGTGCCAGCAGTAGTAGCGGGATCACCTACGAGCAGTACTTC	CASSSSGITYEQYF
TRBV4-3	many	TRBJ2-7	TRBD2	TGCGCCAGCAGCCAAGAGCCCGGGACTAGCGGTTTATACGAGCAGTACTTC	CASSQEPGTSGLYEQYF
TRBV12-3/TRBV12-4	many	TRBJ2-3	-	TGTGCCAGCATTGGCAGCGATTTCACAGATACGCAGTATTTT	CASIGSDFTDTQYF
TRBV12-3/TRBV12-4	-	TRBJ2-7	-	TGTGCCAGCAGTTACAGGGTCGACGAGCAGTACTTC	CASSYRVDEQYF
TRBV6-2/TRBV6-3	many	TRBJ2-1	TRBD2	TGTGCCAGCAGTTACTCCTCTAGCGGATACAATGAGCAGTTCTTC	CASSYSSSGYNEQFF
TRBV12-3/TRBV12-4	many	TRBJ1-1	-	TGTGCCAGCAGTTTTGCAGGTCCCACTGAAGCTTTCTTT	CASSFAGPTEAFF
TRBV6-2/TRBV6-3	-	TRBJ1-5	-	TGTGCCAGCAGTTTCGGGACACTGCAGCATTTT	CASSFGTLQHF
TRBV30	-	TRBJ1-2	-	TGTGCCTGGAGTTCTGACAAGAGGAATGGCTACACCTTC	CAWSSDKRNGYTF
TRBV28	few	TRBJ2-1	TRBD1	TGTGCCAGCAGAGGGACAGCGAGCTCCTACAATGAGCAGTTCTTC	CASRGTASSYNEQFF
TRBV7-7	-	TRBJ2-2	TRBD2	TGTGCCAGCAGCCCTACACTAGCGGGAGAATATACCGGGGAGCTGTTTTTT	CASSPTLAGEYTGELFF
TRBV6-6	few	TRBJ2-1	-	TGTGCCAGCAGCGATAAAAAAACTGATGAGCAGTTCTTC	CASSDKKTDEQFF
TRBV6-2/TRBV6-3	-	TRBJ1-5	-	TGTGCCAGCAGTTATACAGAGGCAGTCGATCAGCCCCAGCATTTT	CASSYTEAVDQPQHF
TRBV28	many	TRBJ2-7	-	TGTGCCAGCAGTTTAACCGGACCCGAGCAGTACTTC	CASSLTGPEQYF
TRBV20-1	many	TRBJ2-7	-	TGCAGTGCTAGGGAATCCTACGAGCAGTACTTC	CSARESYEQYF
TRBV28	few	TRBJ2-5	TRBD2	TGTGCCAGCACATTTACAGCGGGGCGGGGTGAGACCCAGTACTTC	CASTFTAGRGETQYF
TRBV19	-	TRBJ2-3	-	TGTGCCAGTAGTATTGTGATTAGCACAGATACGCAGTATTTT	CASSIVISTDTQYF
TRBV25-1	few	TRBJ1-1	TRBD1	TGTGCCAGCAGATCCGGGACAGGGACTGAAGCTTTCTTT	CASRSGTGTEAFF
TRBV20-1	many	TRBJ2-7	TRBD1	TGCAGTGCCACCGCCAGGGGGTCCTCCGAGCAGTACTTC	CSATARGSSEQYF
TRBV6-6	many	TRBJ1-5	-	TGTGCCAGCAGTTACGGGCAGTTAAACCAGCCCCAGCATTTT	CASSYGQLNQPQHF
TRBV9	few	TRBJ2-1	TRBD2	TGTGCCAGCTCCATCCGTCTAGCGGAAAGCTCCTACAATGAGCAGTTCTTC	CASSIRLAESSYNEQFF
TRBV12-3/TRBV12-4	-	TRBJ2-1	-	TGTGCCAGCAGTTTGTCAGGAGGACATGAGCAGTTCTTC	CASSLSGGHEQFF
TRBV5-6	-	TRBJ1-5	-	TGTGCCAGCAGCTTGGTTGGTCAGCCCCAGCATTTT	CASSLVGQPQHF
TRBV7-8	many	TRBJ1-4	TRBD1	TGTGCCAGCAGCTATGGGACAGGGGTTGGACCTGGGGATGAAAAACTGTTTTTT	CASSYGTGVGPGDEKLFF
TRBV6-5	-	TRBJ2-1	-	TGTGCCAGCTCTCCGGGGTCCTACAATGAGCAGTTCTTC	CASSPGSYNEQFF
TRBV20-1	-	TRBJ2-7	TRBD2	TGCAGTGCATTAACTAGCGCGACCTACGAGCAGTACTTC	CSALTSATYEQYF
TRBV7-8	many	TRBJ2-7	-	TGTGCCAGCAGCTCGTTTGAGTGGGGGACGGACTACGAGCAGTACTTC	CASSSFEWGTDYEQYF
TRBV6-5	few	TRBJ2-2	-	TGTGCCAGCACCCAAGGGGGTACCGGGACATCCAACACCGGGGAGCTGTTTTTT	CASTQGGTGTSNTGELFF
TRBV3-1	few	TRBJ2-1	TRBD2	TGTGCCAGCGGAGCGGGAGCCTACAATGAGCAGTTCTTC	CASGAGAYNEQFF
TRBV7-9	many	TRBJ1-5	-	TGTGCCAGCAGCTCAGCCATTCCGGATAGCAATCAGCCCCAGCATTTT	CASSSAIPDSNQPQHF
TRBV20-1	-	TRBJ2-1	TRBD2	TGCAGTGCTAGTGACGGGAGGGCCGATGAGCAGTTCTTC	CSASDGRADEQFF
TRBV27	few	TRBJ2-3	-	TGTGCCAGCGCCTTCGAGGGCCGCAATACGCAGTATTTT	CASAFEGRNTQYF
TRBV7-9	few	TRBJ1-5	TRBD1	TGTGCCAGCAGCTCGGACAGGGCGGATCAGCCCCAGCATTTT	CASSSDRADQPQHF
TRBV29-1	many	TRBJ2-1	-	TGCAGCGTTGAAGGCCGGTGGGACTCTTACAATGAGCAGTTCTTC	CSVEGRWDSYNEQFF
TRBV5-1	few	TRBJ2-7	-	TGCGCCAGCAGCTTGGTGGAGGGGAAGCCCTACGAGCAGTACTTC	CASSLVEGKPYEQYF
TRBV4-1	-	TRBJ1-5	-	TGCGCCAGCAGCCAAGAGGTAGGCTTTCGGAATCAGCCCCAGCATTTT	CASSQEVGFRNQPQHF
TRBV28	-	TRBJ2-7	-	TGTGCCAGCAGTTTGGCCCGGGACGGGGCCTACGAGCAGTACTTC	CASSLARDGAYEQYF
TRBV19	few	TRBJ1-2	TRBD1	TGTGCCAGTAGTATAAGGCGGGGGACAGAACTTGGCTACACCTTC	CASSIRRGTELGYTF
TRBV24-1	few	TRBJ2-7	-	TGTGCCACCAGTGATTTCCGACAGGCCAAGAAGCAGTACTTC	CATSDFRQAKKQYF
TRBV5-6	many	TRBJ2-7	-	TGTGCCAGCAGCTTCAGTTTCCGGGATTTCGAGCAGTACTTC	CASSFSFRDFEQYF
TRBV29-1	few	TRBJ1-1	-	TGCAGCGTTAGAGGGGGAACTGAAGCTTTCTTT	CSVRGGTEAFF
TRBV13	many	TRBJ2-3	-	TGTGCCAGCAGCTTATACACAGATACGCAGTATTTT	CASSLYTDTQYF
TRBV7-9	-	TRBJ1-1	-	TGTGCCAGCAGCACTATAGCAGGTTCGTCTGAAGCTTTCTTT	CASSTIAGSSEAFF
TRBV29-1	-	TRBJ1-2	TRBD1	TGCAGCATCGAGGACAGGGGGTTTGGCTACACCTTC	CSIEDRGFGYTF
TRBV29-1	few	TRBJ2-7	TRBD2	TGCAGCGTTGAAGATACGACTAGCTCATACGAGCAGTACTTC	CSVEDTTSSYEQYF
TRBV15	few	TRBJ1-1	-	TGTGCCACCAGCAGAGAGTGGCAGGGTGGTACTGAAGCTTTCTTT	CATSREWQGGTEAFF